Listed below are T cell receptor beta chains from one sample, sequenced in a study of cytomegalovirus exposure and HLA in healthy donors. Generated by immunoSEQ multiplex PCR, the TCRdb table keeps only in-frame clones and is missing some. The data hold over 100,000 clones, with around 65% observed a single time. The sample consisted of PBMCs. The receptors originated from a man younger than 30 in good health and CMV-seronegative. Each CDR3 is given with its conserved first and last residue. D genes are given only for firm matches. Size values are once, few and many counts, or a class for expanded clones, and some rows have none.

abundance | j_gene | v_gene | len | d_gene | CDR3nt | CDR3aa
- | TRBJ2-1 | TRBV5-5 | 13 | TRBD1 | TGTGCCAGCAGCACCGGGACAGGGCATGAGCAGTTCTTC | CASSTGTGHEQFF
- | TRBJ2-7 | TRBV27 | 14 | - | TGTGCCAGCAGTCCACCGACTGCCCGGGGCGAGCAGTACTTC | CASSPPTARGEQYF
- | TRBJ2-2 | TRBV29-1 | 13 | - | TGCAGCGTTGGGGGCCAGATCACCGGGGAGCTGTTTTTT | CSVGGQITGELFF
- | TRBJ2-1 | TRBV27 | 11 | - | TGTGCCAGCAGTTTGGGCCGTGAGCAGTTCTTC | CASSLGREQFF
- | TRBJ2-7 | TRBV28 | 13 | TRBD2 | TGTGCCAGCCTCCCCCTACCGGGGGGCGAGCAGTACTTC | CASLPLPGGEQYF
- | TRBJ2-1 | TRBV7-2 | 15 | TRBD1 | TGTGCCAGCAGCTCGGGACAGGGGAGGGCCAATGAGCAGTTCTTC | CASSSGQGRANEQFF
- | TRBJ1-1 | TRBV5-1 | 15 | - | TGCGCCAGCAGCTTGTTGGACAGAATGAACACTGAAGCTTTCTTT | CASSLLDRMNTEAFF
- | TRBJ1-1 | TRBV29-1 | 12 | TRBD1 | TGCAGCGTGTACACAGGGGAAACTGAAGCTTTCTTT | CSVYTGETEAFF
- | TRBJ2-7 | TRBV28 | 11 | - | TGTGCCAGCACCAAAACCTACGAGCAGTACTTC | CASTKTYEQYF
- | TRBJ2-7 | TRBV25-1 | 13 | TRBD1 | TGTGCCAGCAGTGGACAGGGCATACACGAGCAGTACTTC | CASSGQGIHEQYF
once | TRBJ2-1 | TRBV29-1 | 13 | TRBD2 | TGCAGCGTGAGCGGGGGGGCATCGAATGAGCAGTTCTTC | CSVSGGASNEQFF
- | TRBJ2-1 | TRBV4-1 | 16 | TRBD2 | TGCGCCAGCACCAGCACTCTAGCGGGGGCGTACAATGAGCAGTTCTTC | CASTSTLAGAYNEQFF
- | TRBJ2-1 | TRBV30 | 11 | - | TGTGCCTGGAGTGTCTGGACAGAGCAGTTCTTC | CAWSVWTEQFF
- | TRBJ2-1 | TRBV10-2 | 16 | TRBD2 | TGCGCCAGCAATGGATTAGCGGGAGGGCCCTCGGATGAGCAGTTCTTC | CASNGLAGGPSDEQFF
- | TRBJ2-7 | TRBV9 | 12 | - | TGTGCCAGCAGCGCGATCGGGAGCGAGCAGTACTTC | CASSAIGSEQYF
- | TRBJ2-7 | TRBV25-1 | 14 | - | TGTGCCAGCACCCCCCCAGGGGTCCCCTACGAGCAGTACTTC | CASTPPGVPYEQYF
- | TRBJ2-7 | TRBV5-6 | 16 | TRBD1 | TGTGCCAGCAGCTTGACCCTCTTACAGGGGGCCTACGAGCAGTACTTC | CASSLTLLQGAYEQYF
- | TRBJ2-5 | TRBV5-4 | 16 | TRBD2 | TGTGCCAGCAGCCCCCGTAGCGGGGGGGCGGCAAAGACCCAGTACTTC | CASSPRSGGAAKTQYF
- | TRBJ2-7 | TRBV28 | 12 | - | TGTGCCAGCATGAGGGTTGACTACGAGCAGTACTTC | CASMRVDYEQYF
few | TRBJ1-3 | TRBV7-9 | 14 | - | TGTGCCAGCAGCTTATCGAGCTCTGGAAACACCATATATTTT | CASSLSSSGNTIYF
few | TRBJ1-4 | TRBV4-2 | 18 | TRBD1 | TGTGCCAGCAGCCAAACGACAGGGTCGGGAGTTCGTAATGAAAAACTGTTTTTT | CASSQTTGSGVRNEKLFF
- | TRBJ2-5 | TRBV19 | 14 | - | TGTGCCACTCAGGGTCGGTTAATTCCGGAGACCCAGTACTTC | CATQGRLIPETQYF
- | TRBJ2-3 | TRBV6-5 | 14 | - | TGTGCCAGCAGTCCCGAGGTTATCCCAGATACGCAGTATTTT | CASSPEVIPDTQYF
once | TRBJ1-2 | TRBV7-9 | 12 | - | TGTGCCAGCAGCCAAGCGGGCTATGGCTACACCTTC | CASSQAGYGYTF
few | TRBJ1-1 | TRBV28 | 15 | - | TGTGCCAGCAGTTACTGGGGGGGACAGAACACTGAAGCTTTCTTT | CASSYWGGQNTEAFF
- | TRBJ2-4 | TRBV14 | 13 | - | TGTGCCAGCAGCCAAGGAGGGCTTTACATTCAGTACTTC | CASSQGGLYIQYF
- | TRBJ2-1 | TRBV7-9 | 13 | - | TGTGCCAGCAGCTTCTCTCCCAGGGAAGTAGTATTCTTC | CASSFSPREVVFF